One sample yielded the 28 T cell receptor beta chains listed below, sequenced in a study of cytomegalovirus exposure and HLA in healthy donors (dated by TCRdb to about 2017). The library was made by the immunoSEQ multiplex PCR assay. As stored in TCRdb, this immuneACCESS dataset retains in-frame rearrangements with V and J assigned. A fraction of the clones does not appear; measured against another copy, unresolved V genes explain less than half of the discrepancy, and the remainder lacks a known reason. Here the sample has over 150,000 clones; 85% occur a single time. The ten biggest clones cover about 17% of the sample. Sequences were obtained from PBMCs. The receptor source for this set is a man younger than 30 in good health and CMV-seropositive.

This rearrangement joins TRBV19 to TRBJ2-1; the D gene is possibly TRBD1 (6 bases). The V and J ends lost 3 bases and 9 bases respectively, with 18 bases between them. CDR1 LNHDA and CDR2 SQIVND come from the germline V gene (reference sequence). There are 15 residues in the CDR3. In DNA, the CDR3 is TGTGCCAGTAGTATCTTCTCCCCAGGGGTACGTGAGCAGTTCTTC. It specifies CASSIFSPGVREQFF.

The chain employs TRBV28 and TRBJ2-1, with TRBD2 identical over 12 bases. Germline values: CDR1 MDHEN, CDR2 SYDVKM. The ends lost 4 bases at V and 7 bases at J; junction bases unmatched: 8. The length of the CDR3 is 16 residues. Here the CDR3 reads CASSSSGGARTNEQFF. CDR3 nucleotide sequence: TGTGCCAGCAGTTCTAGCGGGGGGGCCCGTACTAATGAGCAGTTCTTC.

The CDR3 sequence is CASSPGTGGGWEKLFF. DNA of the CDR3: TGTGCCAGCAGCCCCGGGACAGGGGGCGGTTGGGAAAAACTGTTTTTT. The V call is TRBV5-4, the J call TRBJ1-4; 12 nucleotides line up with TRBD1. J lost 8 bases, V lost 4 bases, and 9 bases had no gene match. Germline assignment: CDR1 SGHNT and CDR2 YYREEE (reference sequence). This CDR3 spans 16 amino acids.

The V and J genes are TRBV5-4 and TRBJ2-1; 9 positions agree with TRBD2. The CDR3 covers 16 residues. J was trimmed by 4 bases and V by 2 bases; bases with no gene match: 7. Germline CDR1 reads SGHNT; CDR2 reads YYREEE (reference sequence). The CDR3 region has the DNA TGTGCCAGCAGCTTTGATGGGACTAGCCGATACAATGAGCAGTTCTTC. It is translated as CASSFDGTSRYNEQFF.

The chain joins TRBV7-2 to TRBJ1-4, with 9 bases that match TRBD1. V shed 5 bases and J 6 bases; nucleotides not matched to a gene: 10. CDR1 is SGHTA, CDR2 FQGNSA, per germline. This CDR3 spans 16 amino acids. The CDR3: CASSPSRQGVYEKLFF. The CDR3 nucleotides are TGTGCCAGCAGCCCGTCCCGACAGGGGGTATATGAAAAACTGTTTTTT.

As to this clone: The same CDR3 can be traced to other DNA sequences in this sample. As DNA, the CDR3 is TGTGCCAGCAGCGTAGGGAGGACTAGCGGGACAGATACGCAGTATTTT. Translation gives CASSVGRTSGTDTQYF. The J gene is TRBJ2-3, the V gene TRBV9; TRBD2 agrees at 11 bases. V lost 0 bases, J lost 3 bases, and 3 bases stayed unmatched. Germline V gives CDR1 SGDLS, CDR2 YYNGEE. The length of the CDR3 is 16 residues.

This chain connects TRBV4-2 to TRBJ2-2; unclear D gene. The CDR3 has 14 residues. Germline CDR1 is LGHNA and CDR2 is YNFKEQ. V was cut by 0 bases and J by 4 bases, with 6 bases left in between. CDR3 DNA sequence: TGTGCCAGCAGCCAAGATGGCGGCACCGGGGAGCTGTTTTTT. This encodes CASSQDGGTGELFF.

This chain joins TRBV18 and TRBJ1-3, with 9 bases identical to TRBD1. The CDR3 extends over 16 amino acids. Germline CDR1 is KGHSH and CDR2 is LQKENI. J lost 4 bases, V lost 3 bases, and 7 bases had no gene match. CDR3 amino acids: CASSPSRDRVGNTIYF. The CDR3 coding sequence is TGTGCCAGCTCACCCTCGCGGGACAGGGTCGGAAACACCATATATTTT.

The chain employs TRBV4-2 and TRBJ1-2; no firm D call. The ends were cut back, 0 bases at V and 4 bases at J, with 15 bases in the middle. The germline gives CDR1 LGHNA, CDR2 YNFKEQ. The length of the CDR3 is 16 residues. As DNA, the CDR3 is TGTGCCAGCAGCCAAGACTACGGCACGGCGGGCTATGGCTACACCTTC. This codes for CASSQDYGTAGYGYTF.

The rearrangement joins TRBV6-5 to TRBJ1-5; TRBD1 might be the D (6 bases). This CDR3 contains 14 residues. V lost 6 bases and J 3 bases, leaving 12 bases between the germline ends. Germline V gives CDR1 MNHEY, CDR2 SVGAGI. DNA of the CDR3: TGTGCCAGCAGACACAGGGAGTACAATCAGCCCCAGCATTTT. It specifies CASRHREYNQPQHF.

CDR3 in amino acids: CASSLGQSYGYTF. In DNA, the CDR3 is TGTGCCAGCAGCTTGGGACAGTCATATGGCTACACCTTC. V is TRBV7-9 and J is TRBJ1-2, with 7 bases aligning to TRBD1. J gave up 5 bases and V 3 bases, and 3 bases lay outside the gene matches. The germline CDR1 and CDR2 sequences are SEHNR and FQNEAQ (reference sequence). The CDR3 is 13 residues long.

This chain uses TRBV9 with TRBJ2-4, with 12 bases lining up with TRBD1. This CDR3 comprises 16 residues. After removal of 2 bases from V and 3 bases from J, the junction contained 3 bases not matched to a gene. The germline V gene has CDR1 SGDLS and CDR2 YYNGEE. DNA for the CDR3: TGTGCCAGCAGCGTGGGGACAGGGGGCCACAAAAACATTCAGTACTTC. Its protein product is CASSVGTGGHKNIQYF.

This chain connects TRBV9 to TRBJ1-5, with a tentative D call TRBD1 (6 bases). Germline lookup yields CDR1 SGDLS and CDR2 YYNGEE. V was trimmed by 3 bases and J by 4 bases, leaving 11 bases between them. The length of the CDR3 is 14 residues. Here the CDR3 DNA reads TGTGCCAGCAGCGCCGGGGGGCCTAATCAGCCCCAGCATTTT. It codes for CASSAGGPNQPQHF.

This sequence joins TRBV30 and TRBJ2-3, with 8 bases that match TRBD2. Germline CDR1 and CDR2: GTSNPN and SVGIG (reference sequence). The length of the CDR3 is 20 residues. V was pared by 4 bases and J by 3 bases, with 24 bases of the junction left unmatched. CDR3 sequence (DNA): TGTGCCTGGAAGGGGTGGATGGCGGGGGGCCCAAACGTCGGTACAGATACGCAGTATTTT. Translated: CAWKGWMAGGPNVGTDTQYF.

This chain uses TRBV6-5 with TRBJ2-1, with D perhaps matching TRBD2 (6 bases). Germline loops: CDR1 MNHEY, CDR2 SVGAGI. This CDR3 contains 16 residues. Trimming pared 2 bases from V and 0 bases from J, leaving 11 bases between. CDR3 amino acids: CASSYHGGSSYNEQFF. Here the CDR3 DNA reads TGTGCCAGCAGTTACCACGGGGGTAGCTCCTACAATGAGCAGTTCTTC.

The rearrangement links TRBV7-6 to TRBJ2-7, with D possibly being TRBD1 (5 bases). This CDR3 is 12 amino acids long. Trimming removed 4 bases from V and 5 bases from J, with 9 bases in between. The germline V gene encodes CDR1 SGHVS and CDR2 FNYEAQ. CDR3 coding DNA: TGTGCCAGCAGCTCCCCAGGGAACGAGCAGTACTTC. Its translation: CASSSPGNEQYF.

J is TRBJ2-3 and V is TRBV15; 7 positions match TRBD1. The length of the CDR3 is 14 residues. Germline CDR1 LNHNV, CDR2 YYDKDF (reference sequence). Trimming removed 4 bases from V and 2 bases from J; junction bases left unmatched: 3. CDR3 coding DNA: TGTGCCACCAGCACGACAGGGCTCACAGATACGCAGTATTTT. It yields the protein CATSTTGLTDTQYF. Supplemented by reference TRBV15 and TRBJ2-3, the full variable domain reads DAMVIQNPRYQVTQFGKPVTLSCSQTLNHNVMYWYQQKSSQAPKLLFHYYDKDFNNEADTPDNFQSRRPNTSFCFLDIRSPGLGDTAMYLCATSTTGLTDTQYFGPGTRLTVL.

This chain joins TRBV30 and TRBJ1-3; tentative D call: TRBD1 (5 bases). This CDR3 is built from 15 residues. Germline V gene data show CDR1 as GTSNPN and CDR2 as SVGIG (reference sequence). With 0 bases removed from V and 0 bases from J, the gap between germline ends came to 9 bases. CDR3 coding DNA: TGTGCCTGGAGTGTGGGCAGGGCCTCTGGAAACACCATATATTTT. This translates into CAWSVGRASGNTIYF.

The rearrangement links TRBV27 to TRBJ2-1; D is unclear. Trimming took 0 bases from V and 4 from J, leaving 13 bases between them. Germline V gives CDR1 MNHEY, CDR2 SMNVEV (reference sequence). This CDR3 is 16 amino acids long. The CDR3 DNA reads TGTGCCAGCAGTTTATCGACCAGGCTTTCGTACAATGAGCAGTTCTTC. Translated, it gives CASSLSTRLSYNEQFF.

The chain joins TRBV7-9 to TRBJ2-3, with 8 bases identical to TRBD2. The J segment lost 4 bases and the V segment lost 7 bases, leaving 7 bases of the junction unmatched. CDR1 and CDR2 (germline): SEHNR, FQNEAQ (reference sequence). CDR3 length: 14 residues. As DNA, the CDR3 is TGTGCCAGCATAACGGGGGGGCCGGCAGATACGCAGTATTTT. It translates to CASITGGPADTQYF.

The rearrangement links TRBV6-1 to TRBJ2-2; D gene unclear. V lost 7 bases, J lost 0 bases, and 12 bases lay in between. The germline gives CDR1 MNHNS, CDR2 SASEGT. CDR3 length equals 15 residues. The CDR3 protein is CASTRYTANTGELFF. The CDR3 DNA reads as TGTGCCAGCACGAGGTATACCGCGAACACCGGGGAGCTGTTTTTT.

The chain recombines TRBV18 with TRBJ1-1; D is unresolved. The germline V and J ends were trimmed by 2 bases and 1 base, with 8 bases remaining between them. The CDR3 sequence is 14 residues long. Germline-derived CDR1 and CDR2 are KGHSH and LQKENI. CDR3 in amino acids: CASSPSLENTEAFF. The CDR3 coding sequence is TGTGCCAGCTCACCATCTCTAGAGAACACTGAAGCTTTCTTT.

J is TRBJ1-1 and V is TRBV5-1, with 8 bases identical to TRBD1. V was pared by 4 bases and J by 1 base, with 6 bases of the junction left unmatched. The germline V gene encodes CDR1 SGHRS and CDR2 YFSETQ. The CDR3 runs to 15 residues. Here the CDR3 reads CASSPLQGGNTEAFF. The CDR3 DNA sequence: TGCGCCAGCAGCCCCCTACAGGGGGGGAACACTGAAGCTTTCTTT.

The V call is TRBV7-9, the J call TRBJ2-3; 13 positions agree with TRBD2. This CDR3 is 16 amino acids long. Germline CDR1 is SEHNR and CDR2 is FQNEAQ (reference sequence). V gave up 6 bases and J gave up 0 bases; unmatched junction bases: 3. Here the CDR3 DNA reads TGTGCCAGCAGAAGACTAGCGGGAGGAAGCACAGATACGCAGTATTTT. This encodes CASRRLAGGSTDTQYF.

The chain recombines TRBV2 with TRBJ1-3; 9 nucleotides align to TRBD1. Losses at the gene ends were 9 bases for V and 1 base for J; bases not matched to a gene: 4. The CDR3 sequence is 14 residues long. The germline CDR1 and CDR2 sequences are SNHLY and FYNNEI. The CDR3 is CASVGTGSGNTIYF. DNA for the CDR3: TGTGCCAGTGTTGGGACAGGGTCTGGAAACACCATATATTTT.

This chain uses TRBV28 with TRBJ1-5, with TRBD1 matching 10 bases. The CDR3 totals 15 residues. V shed 5 bases and J 7 bases; nucleotides not matched to a gene: 8. Germline CDR1 is MDHEN and CDR2 is SYDVKM. CDR3 sequence (DNA): TGTGCCAGCAGTCAGGGACAGGGGAGCGTACAGCCCCAGCATTTT. As protein: CASSQGQGSVQPQHF.

The V and J genes are TRBV15 and TRBJ2-2, with 9 nucleotides matching TRBD1. CDR3 size: 15 residues. Per the germline V gene, CDR1 is LNHNV and CDR2 is YYDKDF (reference sequence). J gave up 5 bases and V 1 base, and 2 bases lay outside the gene matches. The CDR3 sequence: CATSRGDRVTGELFF. The CDR3 DNA follows: TGTGCCACCAGCAGAGGGGACAGGGTGACCGGGGAGCTGTTTTTT.

The DNA of the CDR3 is TGTGCCAGCAGTTTCACAACCGGGACAGGGACCTACGAGCAGTACTTC. Translating it yields CASSFTTGTGTYEQYF. The chain carries TRBV28 and TRBJ2-7, with 9 nucleotides matching TRBD1. This CDR3 spans 16 amino acids. Germline V gene lookup returns CDR1 MDHEN and CDR2 SYDVKM. J lost 2 bases, V lost 3 bases, and 8 bases had no gene match.